This T cell receptor beta chain was sequenced during a study of early T cells in non-severe SARS-CoV-2 infection. Study details: Chains were unpaired, as sequencing was done on bulk RNA from unsorted whole blood. Study-level findings and limits: Sequences matched to VDJdb favored anti-spike CD8 responses, while private and CD4 specificities were missed.

CDR1 is SQVTM, CDR2 ANQGSEA, per germline. Trimming pared 5 bases from V and 0 bases from J, leaving 8 bases between. This CDR3 contains 13 residues. Attachment of unique molecular identifiers was made to individual cDNA molecules. TCRdb used MiXCR to reprocess the 5' RACE reads, holding one entry per CDR3 protein. The table shows 70,000 or so distinct CDR3 sequences, with 12% occurring only once. This clonotype occurred many times. Its antigen is not identified. This clonotype was sampled from an adult who was a healthcare worker with PCR-confirmed SARS-CoV-2 infection or an uninfected control (not recorded which). Sequenced: whole blood. The chain is built from TRBV29-1 and TRBJ2-4; TRBD2 is a possible D gene (5 bases). The CDR3 region is CSVKGLAKNIQYF. For the CDR3, the DNA is TGCAGCGTTAAAGGACTAGCCAAAAACATTCAGTACTTC.